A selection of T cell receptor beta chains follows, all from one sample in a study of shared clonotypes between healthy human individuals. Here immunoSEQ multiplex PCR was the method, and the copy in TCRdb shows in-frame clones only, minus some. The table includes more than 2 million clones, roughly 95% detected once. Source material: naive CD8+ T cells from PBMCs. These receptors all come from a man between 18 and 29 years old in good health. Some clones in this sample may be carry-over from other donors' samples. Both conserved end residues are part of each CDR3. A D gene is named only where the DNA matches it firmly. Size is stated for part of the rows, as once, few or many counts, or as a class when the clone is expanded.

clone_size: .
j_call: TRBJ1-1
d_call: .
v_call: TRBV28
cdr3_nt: TGTGCCAGCAGTTTACAGTTGAACACTGAAGCTTTCTTT
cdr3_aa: CASSLQLNTEAFF

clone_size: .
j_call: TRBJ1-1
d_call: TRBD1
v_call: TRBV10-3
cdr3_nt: TGTGCCATCAGCGGGACAGTAAACACTGAAGCTTTCTTT
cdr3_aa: CAISGTVNTEAFF

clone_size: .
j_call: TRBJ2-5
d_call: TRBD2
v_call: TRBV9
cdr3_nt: TGTGCCAGCACCCAAGGCGGGGGGGGTGGCGAGACCCAGTACTTC
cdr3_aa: CASTQGGGGGETQYF

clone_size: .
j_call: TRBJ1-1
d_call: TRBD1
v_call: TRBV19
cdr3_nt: TGTGCCAGTGGCGGACAGGGCGTAGGGCTGAACACTGAAGCTTTCTTT
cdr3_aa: CASGGQGVGLNTEAFF

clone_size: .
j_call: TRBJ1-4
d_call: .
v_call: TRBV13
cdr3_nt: TGTGCCAGCAGCAAAGACGGGGGCTCCCTGGAAAAACTGTTTTTT
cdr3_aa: CASSKDGGSLEKLFF

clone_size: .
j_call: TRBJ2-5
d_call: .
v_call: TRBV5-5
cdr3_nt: TGTGCCAGCAGCCTAAGGGACACCCCAAGTTGGACCCAGTACTTC
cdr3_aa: CASSLRDTPSWTQYF

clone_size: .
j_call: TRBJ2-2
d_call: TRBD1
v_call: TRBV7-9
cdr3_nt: TGTGCCAGCAGCCCGGACAGGGCCGGGGAGCTGTTTTTT
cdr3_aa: CASSPDRAGELFF

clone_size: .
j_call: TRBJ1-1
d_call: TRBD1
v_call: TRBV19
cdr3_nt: TGTGCCAGTAGTTCCCCGGACAGGCGTGAAGCTTTCTTT
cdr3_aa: CASSSPDRREAFF

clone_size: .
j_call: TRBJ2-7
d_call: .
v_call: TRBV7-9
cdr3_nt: TGTGCCAGCAGCCCCCCGTTGGGCTACGAGCAGTACTTC
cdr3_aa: CASSPPLGYEQYF

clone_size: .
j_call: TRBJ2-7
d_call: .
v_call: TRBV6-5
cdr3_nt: TGTGCCAGCAGTTATGAGGGACGCGAGCAGTACTTC
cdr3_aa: CASSYEGREQYF

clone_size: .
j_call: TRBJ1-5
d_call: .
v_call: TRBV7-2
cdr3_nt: TGTGCCAGCAGGGGGCAGAATAGCAATCAGCCCCAGCATTTT
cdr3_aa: CASRGQNSNQPQHF

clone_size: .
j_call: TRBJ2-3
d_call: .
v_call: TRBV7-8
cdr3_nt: TGTGCCAGCAGCCCCCGAGGGGGGACGGCAGATACGCAGTATTTT
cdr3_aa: CASSPRGGTADTQYF

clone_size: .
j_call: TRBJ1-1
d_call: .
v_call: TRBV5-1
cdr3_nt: TGCGCCAGCAGGCTTTCGACGGTCACTGAAGCTTTCTTT
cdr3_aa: CASRLSTVTEAFF

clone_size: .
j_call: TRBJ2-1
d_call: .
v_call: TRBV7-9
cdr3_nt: TGTGCCAGCAGCCCCTCTGAGAGGGGTTACAATGAGCAGTTCTTC
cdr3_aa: CASSPSERGYNEQFF

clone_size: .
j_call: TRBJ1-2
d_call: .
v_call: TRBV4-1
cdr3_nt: TGCGCCAGCAGCCAAGGGCCACAGAATGGCTACACCTTC
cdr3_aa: CASSQGPQNGYTF

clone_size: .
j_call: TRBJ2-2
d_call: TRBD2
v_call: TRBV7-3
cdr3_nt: TGTGCCAGCAGCGACCCGACTAGCGGAGTGAACACCGGGGAGCTGTTTTTT
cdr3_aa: CASSDPTSGVNTGELFF

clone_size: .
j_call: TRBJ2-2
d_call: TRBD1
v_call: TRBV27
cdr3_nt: TGTGCCAGCAATACAGGGGGCAAAAACGGGGAGCTGTTTTTT
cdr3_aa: CASNTGGKNGELFF

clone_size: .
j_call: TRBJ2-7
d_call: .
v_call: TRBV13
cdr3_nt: TGTGCCAGCAGCTTAAAACAGGCTACCTACGAGCAGTACTTC
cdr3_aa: CASSLKQATYEQYF

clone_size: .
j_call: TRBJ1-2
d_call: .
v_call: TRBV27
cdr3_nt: TGTGCCAGCAGTTCCTGGAGGAAGGGGGGTGGCTACACCTTC
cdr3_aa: CASSSWRKGGGYTF

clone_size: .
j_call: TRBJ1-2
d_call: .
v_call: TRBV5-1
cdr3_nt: TGCGCCAGCAGCGTGGGGCTAGACTATAACTATGGCTACACCTTC
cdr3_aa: CASSVGLDYNYGYTF

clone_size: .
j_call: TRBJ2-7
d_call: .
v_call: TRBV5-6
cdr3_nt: TGTGCCAGCAGCTATGGGACTGCGCAGTACTTC
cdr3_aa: CASSYGTAQYF

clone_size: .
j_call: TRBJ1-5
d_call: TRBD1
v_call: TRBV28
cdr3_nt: TGTGCCAGCAGCCCTCGACAGGGTACATATGTTCTGATTCAGCCCCAGCATTTT
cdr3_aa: CASSPRQGTYVLIQPQHF

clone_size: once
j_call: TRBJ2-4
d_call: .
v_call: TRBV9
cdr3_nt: TGTGCCAGCAGCTGGAACTACGCCCAAGGAAACATTCAGTACTTC
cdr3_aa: CASSWNYAQGNIQYF

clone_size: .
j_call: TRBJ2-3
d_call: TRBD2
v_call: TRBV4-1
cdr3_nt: TGCGCCAGCAGCCAACCTCAAGCGGGGTGGGTTATGGATACGCAGTATTTT
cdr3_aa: CASSQPQAGWVMDTQYF

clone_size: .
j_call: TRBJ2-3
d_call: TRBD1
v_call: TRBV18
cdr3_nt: TGTGCCAGCTCACCGCCTGCAGGGGGCAAGGACACAGATACGCAGTATTTT
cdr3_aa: CASSPPAGGKDTDTQYF

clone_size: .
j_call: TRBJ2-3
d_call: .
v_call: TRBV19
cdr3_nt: TGTGCCAGTAGTAAGACAACTCCGACGATCACAGATACGCAGTATTTT
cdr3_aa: CASSKTTPTITDTQYF

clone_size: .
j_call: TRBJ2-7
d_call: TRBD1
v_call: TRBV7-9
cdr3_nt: TGTGCCAGCAGCCACACAGGGGGTGCAAAATCCTACGAGCAGTACTTC
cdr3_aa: CASSHTGGAKSYEQYF

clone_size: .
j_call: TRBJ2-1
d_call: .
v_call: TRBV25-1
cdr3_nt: TGTGCCAGCAGTGCCCCGGGGGGCGGGTCCTACAATGAGCAGTTCTTC
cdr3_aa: CASSAPGGGSYNEQFF

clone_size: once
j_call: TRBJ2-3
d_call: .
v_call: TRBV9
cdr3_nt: TGTGCCAGCAGCTTAAACAGGGGACTCACAGATACGCAGTATTTT
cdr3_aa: CASSLNRGLTDTQYF

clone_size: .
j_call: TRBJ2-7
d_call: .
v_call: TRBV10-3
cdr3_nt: TGTGCCATCAGCGACCTCGGGCCCGATACAGGGGAGGGGGCCTACGAGCAGTACTTC
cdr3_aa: CAISDLGPDTGEGAYEQYF

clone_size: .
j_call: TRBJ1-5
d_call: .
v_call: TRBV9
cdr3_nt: TGTGCCAGCAGTCAGGACTCTGGGGATCAGCCCCAGCATTTT
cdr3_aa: CASSQDSGDQPQHF

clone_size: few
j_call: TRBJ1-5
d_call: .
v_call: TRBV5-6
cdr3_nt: TGTGCCAGCAGTCTGGACGGGAATCAGCCCCAGCATTTT
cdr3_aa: CASSLDGNQPQHF

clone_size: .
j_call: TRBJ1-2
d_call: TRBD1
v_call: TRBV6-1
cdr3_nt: TGTGCCAGCAGTGAAGCGTGGACAGGGACTTTAGGGAAGGGCTACACCTTC
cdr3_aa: CASSEAWTGTLGKGYTF